This T cell receptor (beta chain) was sequenced for a study of cytomegalovirus exposure and HLA in healthy donors (dated by TCRdb to the late 2010s). Study-level background: An earlier analysis of roughly 610 of the donors reported over 250 Gb of sequence data and about 120 million unique TCR beta sequences obtained from around 190 million T cells. The genetic ancestry cluster associated with self-reported Caucasian donors included 65% to 90% of the 300 to 400 genotyped donors. Genome-wide SNP genotypes for about three fifths of the roughly 700 donors were used in a later genetic analysis, which treated that subset as a discovery cohort. A separate validation cohort of 100 to 150 different subjects was used in addition to the approximately 670-subject first cohort. Rather than using new phenotypic data, the later analysis identified candidate immune exposures from TCR beta sequences and from how often those sequences occurred across donors. The number of typed donors differed by locus: about 629-630 for A, B, C, DRB1 and DQB1; 500 to 550 for DQA1; 606 for DPA1; and approximately 450 for DPB1. HLA typing covered class I and class II loci at four-digit resolution. Using immunosequencing, the study profiled T cell repertoires from fewer than 700 subjects and related those repertoires to cytomegalovirus serostatus. To study patterns of TCR occurrence, a later analysis re-analyzed previously published TCR beta repertoires from 666 donors and added high-resolution HLA genotyping. To predict cytomegalovirus infection status, the study combined high-throughput TCR immunosequencing, statistical association of individual TCRs with disease status, and machine learning. Every repertoire in the discovery cohort had been generated on one and the same sequencing platform. An earlier analysis of some 600 of the donors applied high-throughput TCR beta sequencing to assess whether each TCR beta V gene segment acted as functional or pseudogenic. An early release that covered approximately 600 HLA-typed donors contained 300 to 350 gigabases of sequencing data and tens of millions of unique TCR sequences. Donor age, sex, ethnicity and CMV serostatus were compiled together with the repertoire data. The aim of the study was to test whether cataloging public T cell receptors could identify signatures of past pathogen exposure. Roughly 5 DR-DQ haplotypes were handled as single units for association and clustering, since linkage in the cohort was strong. On average, about 200,000 unique TCR beta nucleotide sequences were sequenced per donor among a few hundred genotyped donors of the cohort, with 15% to 20% of those sequences being non-productive.

Comment on this clone: Its antigen specificity is not known. The sample holds no much larger clone one base away, and base qualities are not on file.

Paper-wide results and their limitations: The earlier analysis of 587 of the donors excluded approximately 17 rarely observed V segments, including chromosome 9 orphons, because counts were too low. Most CMV-associated TCR beta chains appeared to be HLA-restricted in a later analysis, and the HLA associations seemed to be driven largely by CMV exposure. A cluster of highly shared sequence variants was judged likely to represent a technical artifact of the sequencing pipeline. An earlier analysis of approximately 590 of the donors showed that most TCR beta V segments appeared in productive rearrangements either about 87% or about 30% of the time, which broadly matched IMGT annotations. Across donors, most TCR sequences were observed very rarely, whereas some public TCRs were present in many individuals. In the study, 150 to 200 TCR beta chains were listed as associated with cytomegalovirus. Several of the top co-occurrence clusters appeared to be linked to parvovirus B19, influenza, CMV and Epstein-Barr virus, according to a later analysis. V-gene and J-gene trimming of TCR beta chains was associated with a missense DCLRE1C variant in a later genetic analysis, and the association was replicated in an independent cohort. In a later analysis, the rate of TCR association differed among HLA loci, with DRB1 alleles having the most associated TCRs and HLA-C alleles having the fewest. Correlated functional status among segregating V segments might reflect linkage disequilibrium, but an unknown experimental factor could not be ruled out. Compared with the 666-donor mean, donors in an Asian-associated ancestry cluster had fewer N-insertions in productive TCRs, according to a later genetic analysis. Strong co-occurrence of HLA alleles, especially DR and DQ, made assigning TCR associations to individual alleles difficult. The authors suggested that the approach could potentially be generalized to other disease states and immunological phenotypes. The classifier was reported to diagnose cytomegalovirus status with high specificity and sensitivity in both the original and validation cohorts. HLA typing was unavailable for some donors at each locus, so association tests used only the typed subset. Compared with equally common non-associated chains, HLA-associated TCR beta chains in a later analysis were more clonally expanded and had lower generation probabilities. A few of the identified cytomegalovirus-associated TCR beta chains were confirmed in vitro to be specific for cytomegalovirus antigens. Specific HLA alleles were associated with more than 15,000 TCR beta sequences at a false discovery rate of 0.05 in a later analysis. A further reported finding was that TCR beta sequences accurately predicted the HLA-A and HLA-B alleles for most subjects in the first cohort. Sequencing depth was assumed to be roughly uniform across donors in the presence/absence analyses, though that assumption may not hold. Immune exposure information for the cohort was limited to CMV serostatus. Only TCR beta chains were sequenced in this cohort, and the absence of alpha or paired-chain data limited detectable features.

The library was made by the immunoSEQ multiplex PCR assay. For the multiplex PCR, a mixture combining 60 forward primers for TCR Vbeta segments and 13 reverse primers for TCR Jbeta segments was used. The CDR3 region of rearranged TCR beta genes was amplified from genomic DNA by a multiplex PCR assay. On the Illumina HiSeq System, the amplified TCR beta libraries were sequenced as 87-base-pair reads. The authors' pipeline ran thus. A later analysis tallied approximately 87 million unique TCR beta chains across the roughly 610 repertoires, and approximately 9.9 million of those chains were shared by two or more donors. To remove PCR and sequencing errors, raw reads were error-corrected and collapsed into unique sequences using a nearest-neighbor algorithm that merged closely related sequences. Alignment of CDR3 sequences to IMGT reference sequences was used to assign V, D and J gene segments. For a sequence to be retained, a match of at least six nucleotides was required to both a V gene segment and a J gene segment. A rearrangement counted as productive if the CDR3 had no stop codons and remained in frame with V and J, and every other rearrangement counted as non-productive. Following IMGT convention, CDR3 was defined as the stretch from the second conserved V-encoded cysteine up to the conserved J-encoded phenylalanine. Sequences without an unambiguous match to a single V gene segment were excluded from the earlier analysis of several hundred of the donors. In an earlier analysis of 587 of the donors, a V segment was called functional when productive rearrangements were above 56.7%, and segregating when the standard deviation between donors exceeded 5%. To diagnose cytomegalovirus status from the catalog of TCR beta chain sequences, a statistical classification framework was built. In a later analysis, V and J genes were assigned by comparing TCR nucleotide sequences against IMGT/GENE-DB human TR gene sequences. A later analysis assigned CDR3 sequences and most-parsimonious VDJ recombination scenarios with the TCRdist pipeline. In a later analysis, each TCR beta chain was defined by its CDR3 amino acid sequence together with its V-gene family, and reads lacking a unique V-gene family were excluded. As a way to deal with suspected cross-contamination and a sequencing artifact, a later analysis dropped hundreds of nucleotide sequences that were highly shared and had low generation probability. In a later analysis, a clonal expansion index for each public chain was calculated from normalized within-repertoire ranks of inferred template counts. In a later analysis, generation probabilities were computed using a VDJ recombination model fitted to out-of-frame rearrangements, and the results were checked against IGoR. A later analysis scored TCR-TCR, TCR-HLA and TCR-CMV co-occurrence with hypergeometric tests, applying a repertoire-size bias correction to TCR pairs. A later analysis estimated false discovery rates by permuting HLA or CMV assignments 20 times. In a later analysis, co-occurring TCRs were grouped with DBSCAN, and TCRdist sequence similarity was added when clustering was performed within HLA-allele-positive subsets. For co-occurrence clustering, repertoires with fewer than 30,000 or more than 120,000 public chains were excluded, along with 4 to 6 repertoires with anomalous nucleotide sharing. What TCRdb holds here is the immuneACCESS table cut down to in-frame rearrangements. Part of the clones is not present; checked against another copy, under half of the missing clones reflect an unresolved V gene, and the others are unexplained. That table gives V, J and clone size, and the DNA gave D and trimming. This sample holds under 75,000 clones; about nine tenths were observed only once. The ten largest clonotypes hold 2% of the sample.

The cohort comprised around 700 healthy bone marrow donors. At the time of sampling, every cohort member was nominally healthy, though immune exposures that went unrecorded were likely present. The donor tested CMV seronegative and was one of the 352 seronegative cohort members. A peripheral blood sample was provided by each donor, and peripheral blood mononuclear cells were used for TCR beta sequencing. Genomic DNA was extracted from the blood cell samples with the Qiagen DNeasy Blood Extraction Kit. The sequence was obtained from a woman in her twenties or thirties in good health and CMV-seronegative. The material sequenced was PBMCs.

CDR3 loop: CASSQIVGLAGGLPSSYEQYF. The DNA sequence is given as TGTGCCAGCAGCCAAATTGTTGGACTAGCGGGAGGGCTACCATCCTCCTACGAGCAGTACTTC. Rearrangement joined TRBV4-2 to TRBJ2-7; 15 central bases correspond to TRBD2. Trimmed from V: 2 bases; trimmed from J: 0 bases; junction bases lacking a gene match: 14. From the cysteine through the phenylalanine, the CDR3 covers 21 amino acids. Just CDR3 DNA is preserved here, 63 bases in frame from base 1. Reading the germline V gene gives CDR1 LGHNA and CDR2 YNFKEQ.